A single sample gave rise to the 31 T cell receptor beta chains below, sequenced in a study of vaccination effects on CD4 cells after COVID-19. The protocol was immunoSEQ multiplex PCR, while the TCRdb copy is restricted to in-frame clones and leaves out a portion. The data show 15,000 or so clones, with around 78% seen just once and roughly 26% held by the top ten. These TCRs are of unknown antigen specificity. Viral peptide pools were used in the ViraFEST assay to expand antigen-specific CD4+ T cells, and sequencing came afterward. Cultured cells yielded isolated CD4+ T cells after more than nine days. Their SARS-CoV-2 infection, verified by PCR, occurred between March and December 2020. The participants, recipients of two vaccine doses, got either BNT162b2 or mRNA-1273. The sample in question was CD4+ T cells from PBMCs cultured with HCoV-NL63 spike peptides, obtained after COVID-19 vaccination. The receptors here all came from a human donor who had a prior SARS-CoV-2 infection.

The table lists this clone with a few counts. This sequence joins TRBV5-6 and TRBJ1-4; 9 nucleotides match TRBD1. The V and J ends lost 4 bases and 7 bases, in that order; junction bases with no gene match: 5. The germline V gene encodes CDR1 SGHDT and CDR2 YYEEEE. The CDR3 is made up of 14 amino acids. In nucleotides, the CDR3 is TGTGCCAGCAGCCGGACAGGGGTCGGTGAAAAACTGTTTTTT. It encodes CASSRTGVGEKLFF.

In the case of this clone: At one end the junction does not follow the germline gene, possibly because of a read error. The genes are TRBV7-7 and TRBJ2-7; TRBD1 aligns across 9 bases. The germline V gene has CDR1 SSHAT and CDR2 FNYEAQ (reference sequence). The CDR3 has 16 residues. This CDR3 reads CASSRDRDRVPYEQYF. DNA for the CDR3: TGTGCTAGCAGTAGAGACCGGGACAGGGTCCCCTACGAGCAGTACTTC.

This rearrangement joins TRBV2 to TRBJ1-4, with D uncertain. The V gene's germline CDR1 is SNHLY and CDR2 FYNNEI. This CDR3 is 15 amino acids long. V gave up 3 bases and J gave up 8 bases, with 16 bases separating them. DNA of the CDR3: TGTGCCAGCAGTGAGGAGGACTCGAGGTGGGAAAAACTGTTTTTT. Translated, it gives CASSEEDSRWEKLFF.

V is TRBV15 and J is TRBJ2-1, with a weak D call TRBD2 (7 bases). The CDR3 runs 22 residues. Germline CDR1 and CDR2: LNHNV and YYDKDF (reference sequence). Trimming took 0 bases from V and 1 from J, leaving 28 bases between them. CDR3 coding DNA: TGTGCCACCAGCAGAGATCGCCCACGGCGGGGGCTCCTCGTAGTATCCTACAATGAGCAGTTCTTC. This gives the protein CATSRDRPRRGLLVVSYNEQFF.

The gene calls are TRBV19 and TRBJ1-1; no clear D gene. Trimming cost V 3 bases and J 3 bases, with 11 bases left between them. CDR1 and CDR2 (germline): LNHDA, SQIVND (reference sequence). The CDR3 covers 14 residues. The CDR3 region is CASSMAWGDTEAFF. The CDR3 region has the DNA TGTGCCAGTAGTATGGCGTGGGGAGACACTGAAGCTTTCTTT.

This chain links TRBV18 with TRBJ1-6; the D is unclear. Germline V gene lookup returns CDR1 KGHSH and CDR2 LQKENI. The CDR3 sequence is 13 residues long. The V end lost 3 bases, the J end lost 8 bases, and 8 bases lay between the germline ends. The chain's CDR3 is CASSPTIHSPLHF. CDR3 sequence (DNA): TGTGCCAGCTCACCCACGATACATTCACCCCTCCACTTT.

This clone was recorded only once. The chain links TRBV2 to TRBJ2-3, with D possibly TRBD2 on 6 matching bases. The ends were cut back, 5 bases at V and 3 bases at J, with 15 bases in the middle. Germline assignment: CDR1 SNHLY and CDR2 FYNNEI. The CDR3 contains 15 residues. As DNA, the CDR3 is TGTGCCAGCAGTCTAGGGCGACTAGAGACAGATACGCAGTATTTT. Translation: CASSLGRLETDTQYF.

This clone was counted a few times. This chain links TRBV19 with TRBJ2-1; 16 nucleotides agree with TRBD2. The V gene's germline CDR1 is LNHDA and CDR2 SQIVND (reference sequence). V lost 6 bases and J lost 11; bases outside the gene matches: 7. The CDR3 sequence is 15 residues long. For the CDR3, the DNA is TGTGCCAGTAGCACCGGGACTAGCGGGGGGGGGAAGCAGTTCTTC. Translated, it gives CASSTGTSGGGKQFF.

The chain couples TRBV9 to TRBJ1-6; D perhaps matches TRBD1 (6 bases). Trimming removed 1 base at V and 10 bases at J, with 12 bases between. Germline loops: CDR1 SGDLS, CDR2 YYNGEE. The CDR3 consists of 14 residues. The CDR3 nucleotides read TGTGCCAGCAGCGTACGGGGGGCCGACTCACCCCTCCACTTT. It translates to CASSVRGADSPLHF.

CDR3 coding DNA: TGTGCCAGCAGCTTTAGGACAGCGAACACCGGGGAGCTGTTTTTT. It encodes CASSFRTANTGELFF. The gene calls are TRBV11-3 and TRBJ2-2, with D possibly matching TRBD1 (6 bases). The CDR3 runs 15 residues. CDR1 and CDR2 from the germline V gene are SGHNT and YENEEA. V was cut by 3 bases and J by 0 bases, with 8 bases left in between.

The rearrangement uses TRBV27 and TRBJ1-6; D is unresolved. Germline CDR1 and CDR2: MNHEY and SMNVEV (reference sequence). This CDR3 has 16 residues. With 5 bases removed from V and 0 bases from J, the gap between germline ends came to 11 bases. The DNA for the CDR3 is TGTGCCAGCAGTCGCGGCACCACCTCCTATAATTCACCCCTCCACTTT. It yields the protein CASSRGTTSYNSPLHF.

This chain joins TRBV5-5 and TRBJ2-6, with no clear D. The CDR3 covers 15 residues. Germline CDR1 SGHKS, CDR2 YYEKEE (reference sequence). Trimming pared 2 bases from V and 1 base from J, leaving 7 bases between. Written as DNA, the CDR3 is TGTGCCAGCAGCTTCTCAAGGTCTGGGGCCAACGTCCTGACTTTC. Its protein product is CASSFSRSGANVLTF.

The chain combines TRBV5-4 with TRBJ2-3; the match to TRBD2 covers 8 bases. The CDR3 has 16 residues. Germline CDR1 reads SGHNT; CDR2 reads YYREEE (reference sequence). J lost 0 bases, V lost 3 bases, and 6 bases had no gene match. The chain's CDR3 is CASSSAGGLSTDTQYF. The CDR3 DNA sequence: TGTGCCAGCAGCTCCGCGGGAGGACTAAGCACAGATACGCAGTATTTT.

V is TRBV7-9 and J is TRBJ2-2; perhaps TRBD1 as D (6 bases). The V end lost 5 bases, the J end lost 5 bases, and 9 bases lay between the germline ends. Per the germline V gene, CDR1 is SEHNR and CDR2 is FQNEAQ (reference sequence). The CDR3 is 13 residues long. CDR3 in DNA: TGTGCCAGCAGCCCCCAGGGGACCGGGGAGCTGTTTTTT. It is translated as CASSPQGTGELFF.

The chain links TRBV2 to TRBJ1-6; a possible D gene is TRBD1 (5 bases). CDR3 length: 13 residues. Trimming pared 6 bases from V and 8 bases from J, leaving 11 bases between. Germline CDR1 is SNHLY and CDR2 is FYNNEI. CDR3 nucleotide sequence: TGTGCCAGCAGCGTGGGGGTGGATTCACCCCTCCACTTT. Its translation: CASSVGVDSPLHF. Full variable domain (missing parts from reference TRBV2 and TRBJ1-6): EPEVTQTPSHQVTQMGQEVILRCVPISNHLYFYWYRQILGQKVEFLVSFYNNEISEKSEIFDDQFSVERPDGSNFTLKIRSTKLEDSAMYFCASSVGVDSPLHFGNGTRLTVT.

The gene calls are TRBV4-1 and TRBJ2-7; D is ambiguous. The CDR3 has 12 amino acids. CDR1 is MGHRA and CDR2 is YSYEKL in the germline V gene. V was cut by 0 bases and J by 4 bases, with 4 bases left in between. The CDR3 sequence is CASSQDTYEQYF. The CDR3 DNA sequence: TGCGCCAGCAGCCAAGATACATACGAGCAGTACTTC.

The chain links TRBV4-3 to TRBJ2-6, with D possibly TRBD1 on 5 matching bases. This CDR3 has 18 amino acids. The ends were cut back, 7 bases at V and 4 bases at J, with 23 bases in the middle. Per germline, CDR1 LGHNA and CDR2 YSLEER. CDR3 DNA: TGCGCCAGCACCTCACATCCAGGGCCCTCGTTAGGGGCCAACGTCCTGACTTTC. Its translation: CASTSHPGPSLGANVLTF.

The chain employs TRBV2 and TRBJ1-5; D call uncertain. Germline loops: CDR1 SNHLY, CDR2 FYNNEI. The CDR3 loop spans 15 amino acids. The V and J ends lost 3 bases and 2 bases respectively, with 11 bases between them. CDR3 in DNA: TGTGCCAGCAGTGAGGGTCAGGAAGGCAATCAGCCCCAGCATTTT. Protein product: CASSEGQEGNQPQHF.

The J gene is TRBJ1-6, the V gene TRBV5-1; 8 bases agree with TRBD1. The junction had 11 bases not matched to a gene; V was cut back by 4 bases and J by 8 bases. Germline CDR1 reads SGHRS; CDR2 reads YFSETQ. There are 16 residues in the CDR3. The CDR3 nucleotides read TGCGCCAGCAGCCCCGGACAGGGAACTTTCCATTCACCCCTCCACTTT. This gives the protein CASSPGQGTFHSPLHF.

J is TRBJ1-2 and V is TRBV6-2 or TRBV6-3, with TRBD1 as a possible D gene (5 bases). The CDR3 covers 17 residues. Germline V CDR1 and CDR2: MNHEY, SVGEGT. Trimming removed 2 bases from V and 3 bases from J, with 19 bases in between. In DNA form, the CDR3 reads TGTGCCAGCAGTTACCTAGGGGCGATCCTCGAGGACTATGGCTACACCTTC. Amino acid sequence: CASSYLGAILEDYGYTF.

This clone has more than one count but fewer than ten. The chain has TRBV7-2 and TRBJ2-1, with D uncertain. This CDR3 is 16 amino acids long. The V gene's germline CDR1 is SGHTA and CDR2 FQGNSA. Trimming removed 1 base at V and 0 bases at J, with 10 bases between. In nucleotides, the CDR3 is TGTGCCAGCAGCTTAGATGCCTCCAGCTCCTACAATGAGCAGTTCTTC. Translating it yields CASSLDASSSYNEQFF. Supplemented by reference TRBV7-2 and TRBJ2-1, the full variable domain reads GAGVSQSPSNKVTEKGKDVELRCDPISGHTALYWYRQSLGQGLEFLIYFQGNSAPDKSGLPSDRFSAERTGGSVSTLTIQRTQQEDSAVYLCASSLDASSSYNEQFFGPGTRLTVL.

The V gene is TRBV7-8, the J gene TRBJ1-2; D not certain. This CDR3 contains 13 residues. CDR1 SGHVS and CDR2 FQNEAQ come from the germline V gene. Trimming shortened V by 2 bases and J by 8 bases, and 12 bases separated the two germline ends. The CDR3 DNA is TGTGCCAGCAGCTTATTGGCGGAGTTGGGCTACACCTTC. It specifies CASSLLAELGYTF.

This clone was counted once. The CDR3: CASSKLTVIF. CDR3 bases: TGTGCCAGCAGCAAATTAACCGTCATCTTC. The gene calls are TRBV21-1 and TRBJ2-7. TRBV21-1 is a pseudogene segment. This CDR3 has 10 amino acids.

The chain has TRBV12-5 and TRBJ1-6; 12 bases align to TRBD1. Germline V CDR1 and CDR2: LGHNT, FRNRAP. V lost 6 bases, J lost 8 bases, and 5 bases stayed unmatched. The CDR3 spans 15 residues. The CDR3 region is CASGRGQGADSPLHF. The CDR3 DNA sequence: TGTGCTAGTGGACGGGGACAGGGGGCTGATTCACCCCTCCACTTT.

V gene TRBV10-3 combines with J gene TRBJ2-7, with 16 bases fitting TRBD2. Trimming took 5 bases from V and 5 from J; bases not matched to a gene: 6. Per the germline V gene, CDR1 is ENHRY and CDR2 is SYGVKD. This CDR3 has 16 amino acids. The CDR3 is CAISTGTSGRVNEQYF. The DNA for the CDR3 is TGTGCCATCAGTACTGGGACTAGCGGGAGGGTCAACGAGCAGTACTTC.

The CDR3 bases are TGTGCCAGCAGCCAATACAGGGATTCCTACGAGCAGTACTTC. Its translation is CASSQYRDSYEQYF. The gene calls are TRBV7-9 and TRBJ2-7; D might be TRBD1 (6 bases). V gave up 5 bases and J gave up 1 base, with 12 bases separating them. The CDR3 has 14 residues. Germline assignment: CDR1 SEHNR and CDR2 FQNEAQ (reference sequence).

Here the CDR3 reads CASSFGLPGELFF. The CDR3 region has the DNA TGTGCCAGCAGCTTCGGTTTACCCGGGGAGCTGTTTTTT. The rearrangement uses TRBV7-2 and TRBJ2-2; D remains unclear. CDR1 is SGHTA and CDR2 is FQGNSA in the germline V gene. This CDR3 is built from 13 residues. The ends were cut back, 3 bases at V and 6 bases at J, with 8 bases in the middle. Full variable domain (outside the CDR3, taken from reference TRBV7-2 and TRBJ2-2): GAGVSQSPSNKVTEKGKDVELRCDPISGHTALYWYRQSLGQGLEFLIYFQGNSAPDKSGLPSDRFSAERTGGSVSTLTIQRTQQEDSAVYLCASSFGLPGELFFGEGSRLTVL.

The chain has TRBV5-4 and TRBJ2-3; 13 bases fit TRBD2. This CDR3 comprises 16 residues. Germline V gene sequence: CDR1 SGHNT, CDR2 YYREEE (reference sequence). J lost 0 bases, V lost 4 bases, and 2 bases had no gene match. The CDR3 spells CASSRGLAGSTDTQYF. The CDR3 DNA follows: TGTGCCAGCAGCAGGGGACTAGCGGGGAGCACAGATACGCAGTATTTT.

The V gene is TRBV6-2 or TRBV6-3, the J gene TRBJ2-3; D remains ambiguous. From germline, CDR1 is MNHEY and CDR2 SVGEGT. The CDR3 is made up of 14 amino acids. Trimming shortened V by 2 bases and J by 1 base, and 7 bases separated the two germline ends. The CDR3 DNA follows: TGTGCCAGCAGTTACGGACCTGGCACAGATACGCAGTATTTT. This gives the protein CASSYGPGTDTQYF.

This clone was observed a single time. CDR3: CASRGGDEQFF. CDR3 coding DNA: TGCGCCAGCAGGGGCGGTGATGAGCAGTTCTTC. The rearrangement uses TRBV5-1 and TRBJ2-1, with unresolved D. The CDR3 spans 11 residues. V was cut by 5 bases and J by 8 bases, with 8 bases left in between. Germline loops: CDR1 SGHRS, CDR2 YFSETQ.

The chain carries TRBV29-1 and TRBJ1-6, with D possibly matching TRBD1 (6 bases). The CDR3 contains 17 residues. With 6 bases removed from V and 7 bases from J, the gap between germline ends came to 25 bases. The V gene's germline CDR1 is SQVTM and CDR2 ANQGSEA. The CDR3 region has the DNA TGCAGCGTCCAAGGGGCGACAGGTAAGATCCCGAATTCACCCCTCCACTTT. It encodes CSVQGATGKIPNSPLHF. Filled out from reference TRBV29-1 and TRBJ1-6, the complete variable domain reads SAVISQKPSRDICQRGTSLTIQCQVDSQVTMMFWYRQQPGQSLTLIATANQGSEATYESGFVIDKFPISRPNLTFSTLTVSNMSPEDSSIYLCSVQGATGKIPNSPLHFGNGTRLTVT.